The TCR beta chain described here comes from a study of cytomegalovirus exposure and HLA in healthy donors. Study-wide results and caveats: Overall, approximately 150 TCR beta chains were annotated as cytomegalovirus-associated.

This PCR relied on a set of 60 Vbeta primers and 13 Jbeta primers. Original handling: Unique TCR beta chains totaled some 80 million in a later count, with about 11 million of them shared. The table came from immunoSEQ multiplex PCR; TCRdb's copy has only in-frame clones and leaves some out. Clonal size and the V and J genes are those of that table, whereas D and trimming came from the DNA. The sample has 200,000 to 250,000 clones; about 77% are singletons. Comments on this clone: The target antigen is unknown.

Trimming shortened V by 5 bases and J by 4 bases, and 9 bases separated the two germline ends. The CDR3 contains 13 residues. Germline V gene sequence: CDR1 SGHTA, CDR2 FQGTGA. This receptor was taken from a woman aged 25 to 39 in good health and CMV-seronegative. The sequencing sample was made of PBMCs. V and J are TRBV7-3 and TRBJ1-5; D is unclear. CDR3 loop: CASSAGPNQPQHF. The DNA of the CDR3 is TGTGCCAGCAGCGCGGGTCCAAATCAGCCCCAGCATTTT.